This T cell receptor (beta chain) was sequenced for a study of cytomegalovirus exposure and HLA in healthy donors (dated by TCRdb to 2016 to 2017). Some background on the complete study: An earlier analysis of 550 to 700 of the donors reported roughly 270 Gb of sequence data and roughly 100 million unique TCR beta sequences from about 200 million T cells. Roughly 290 gigabases of sequencing data and around 80 million unique TCR sequences made up an early release that covered over 550 HLA-typed donors. Of the roughly 400 genotyped donors, approximately 81% were placed in the genetic ancestry cluster associated with self-reported Caucasian donors. The study aimed to test whether signatures of past pathogen exposure could be identified by cataloging public T cell receptors. The study used immunosequencing to profile the T cell repertoires of more than 650 subjects and linked those repertoires to cytomegalovirus serostatus. Along with the roughly 610-subject first cohort, a separate validation cohort of more than 90 different subjects was used. To predict cytomegalovirus infection status, the study combined high-throughput TCR immunosequencing, statistical association of individual TCRs with disease status, and machine learning. To study patterns of TCR occurrence, a later analysis re-analyzed previously published TCR beta repertoires from 700 or so donors and added high-resolution HLA genotyping. The later analysis used no new phenotypic data to find candidate immune exposures, relying instead on TCR beta sequences and their occurrence across donors. In an earlier analysis of several hundred of the donors, high-throughput TCR beta sequencing was used to judge whether each TCR beta V gene segment behaved as functional or pseudogenic. Alongside the repertoire data, information on donor age, sex, ethnicity and CMV serostatus was compiled. A later genetic analysis used genome-wide SNP genotypes for about 60% of the roughly 700 donors, treating that subset as a discovery cohort. All discovery cohort repertoires had been generated using a single sequencing platform. Both class I and class II loci were covered by HLA typing, at four-digit resolution. The number of typed donors differed by locus: 629-630 for A, B, C, DRB1 and DQB1; 522 for DQA1; 606 for DPA1; and around 470 for DPB1. Several DR-DQ haplotypes were treated as single units for association and clustering because of strong linkage in the cohort. Among 398 genotyped donors of the cohort, an average of about 220,000 unique TCR beta nucleotide sequences was sequenced per donor, of which 15% to 20% were non-productive.

The cohort consisted of 600 to 750 healthy bone marrow donors. Cohort members were all nominally healthy when sampled, although unrecorded immune exposures were likely present. The donor tested CMV seronegative, placing the donor among the approximately 360 seronegative members of the cohort. Every donor gave a peripheral blood sample, and the peripheral blood mononuclear cells from that sample were used for TCR beta sequencing. Genomic DNA was extracted from the blood cell samples with the Qiagen DNeasy Blood Extraction Kit. Points on this clone: The antigen it binds to is not known. No base qualities exist here, and no much larger clone lies one base off it.

In the germline V gene, CDR1 corresponds to SGHRS and CDR2 to YFSETQ. V is clipped by 0 bases and J by 0 bases, and the sequence between their germline boundaries is 10 bases long. The CDR3, cysteine through phenylalanine, is 15 amino acids long. Only the CDR3 DNA is retained, 45 bases long and in frame from the first base. Libraries were built with the immunoSEQ multiplex PCR assay. For the multiplex PCR, a mixture combining 60 forward primers for TCR Vbeta segments and 13 reverse primers for TCR Jbeta segments was used. Amplification of the CDR3 region of rearranged TCR beta genes was performed with a multiplex PCR assay on genomic DNA. On the Illumina HiSeq System, the amplified TCR beta libraries were sequenced as 87-base-pair reads. The source study handled its data this way. Across the 600 to 700 repertoires, a later analysis counted some 80 million unique TCR beta chains, around 10 million of which were shared by at least two donors. Raw reads were error-corrected and collapsed into unique sequences with a nearest-neighbor algorithm that merged closely related sequences to remove PCR and sequencing errors. CDR3 sequences were aligned to IMGT reference sequences to assign V, D and J gene segments. For a sequence to be retained, a match of at least six nucleotides was required to both a V gene segment and a J gene segment. A rearrangement was called productive if the CDR3 had no stop codons and remained in frame with V and J, and every other rearrangement was called non-productive. Following IMGT convention, CDR3 was defined as the stretch from the second conserved V-encoded cysteine up to the conserved J-encoded phenylalanine. The earlier analysis of 500 to 650 of the donors excluded any sequence lacking an unambiguous match to a single V gene segment. An earlier analysis of some 610 of the donors called V segments functional above 56.7% productive rearrangements and segregating when the between-donor standard deviation exceeded 5%. A statistical classification framework was built for diagnosing cytomegalovirus status from the catalog of TCR beta chain sequences. V and J gene assignment, in a later analysis, came from comparing TCR nucleotide sequences with IMGT/GENE-DB human TR gene sequences. A later analysis assigned CDR3 sequences and most-parsimonious VDJ recombination scenarios with the TCRdist pipeline. In a later analysis, every TCR beta chain was defined by the combination of its CDR3 amino acid sequence and its V-gene family, and reads without a unique V-gene family were dropped. A later analysis removed 550 to 650 highly shared, low-generation-probability nucleotide sequences to deal with suspected cross-contamination and a sequencing artifact. In a later analysis, a clonal expansion index was calculated for each public chain from normalized within-repertoire ranks of inferred template counts. In a later analysis, generation probabilities were computed with a VDJ recombination model fitted to out-of-frame rearrangements, and the resulting probabilities were checked against IGoR. In a later analysis, hypergeometric tests were used to score TCR-TCR, TCR-HLA and TCR-CMV co-occurrence, with a repertoire-size bias correction applied to TCR pairs. False discovery rates were estimated in a later analysis by permuting HLA or CMV assignments 20 times. A later analysis grouped co-occurring TCRs with DBSCAN, adding TCRdist sequence similarity when clustering within HLA-allele-positive subsets. For co-occurrence clustering, repertoires with fewer than 30,000 or more than 120,000 public chains were excluded, along with 5 or 6 repertoires with anomalous nucleotide sharing. As stored in TCRdb, this immuneACCESS dataset retains in-frame rearrangements with V and J assigned. A fraction of the clones does not appear; measured against another copy, unresolved V genes explain less than half of the discrepancy, and the remainder lacks a known reason. The DNA gave D and trimming, while V, J and clone size come from that table. The sample records 90,000 to 150,000 clones, roughly 15% of which are singletons. Clones ranked in the top ten supply under 2% of the sample.

On the study overall, not on this receptor specifically: Assigning TCR associations to individual alleles was difficult when HLA alleles, especially DR and DQ, strongly co-occurred. Sequencing depth was assumed to be roughly uniform across donors in the presence/absence analyses, though that assumption may not hold. This cohort had only TCR beta chains sequenced, and the lack of alpha or paired-chain data limited which features could be detected. A group of highly shared sequence variants was considered likely to be a technical artifact of the sequencing pipeline. Most TCR sequences were seen in very few donors, while some public TCRs were found in many individuals. For the cohort, immune exposure information was limited to CMV serostatus. In vitro tests confirmed that a few of the cytomegalovirus-associated TCR beta chains recognize cytomegalovirus antigens. Compared with equally common non-associated chains, HLA-associated TCR beta chains in a later analysis were more clonally expanded and had lower generation probabilities. According to the authors, the approach could potentially be generalized to other disease states and immunological phenotypes. Because the 87-base-pair reads could not distinguish some IMGT-functional V segments, including TRBV6-2 and TRBV6-3, those segments were excluded. Specific HLA alleles were associated with around 18,000 TCR beta sequences at a false discovery rate of 0.05 in a later analysis. A later genetic analysis associated a missense DCLRE1C variant with V-gene and J-gene trimming of TCR beta chains, and an independent cohort replicated the association. The classifier was reported to diagnose cytomegalovirus status with high specificity and sensitivity in both the original and validation cohorts. According to a later analysis, most CMV-associated TCR beta chains appeared to be HLA-restricted, and the HLA associations seemed to be driven largely by CMV exposure. In a later genetic analysis, fewer N-insertions in productive TCRs were reported among donors in an Asian-associated ancestry cluster than the roughly 670-donor mean. Several of the top co-occurrence clusters appeared to be linked to parvovirus B19, influenza, CMV and Epstein-Barr virus, according to a later analysis. A further reported finding was that TCR beta sequences accurately predicted the HLA-A and HLA-B alleles for most subjects in the first cohort. Because counts were too low, 15 to 20 rarely observed V segments, including chromosome 9 orphons, were excluded from the earlier analysis of 587 of the donors. A later analysis found that TCR association rates varied across HLA loci, with DRB1 alleles showing the most associated TCRs and HLA-C alleles the fewest. Because some donors lacked HLA typing at each locus, the association tests relied only on the typed subset. Linkage disequilibrium might explain the correlated functional status among segregating V segments, but an unknown experimental factor could not be ruled out. An earlier analysis of some 560 of the donors showed that most TCR beta V segments appeared in productive rearrangements either about 90% or about 30% of the time, which broadly matched IMGT annotations. The study listed approximately 160 TCR beta chains as associated with cytomegalovirus.

This receptor chain uses TRBV5-1 and TRBJ2-7; TRBD2 is a weak D gene call, 6 bases matching. What was sequenced was PBMCs. This clonotype was obtained from a woman younger than 30 in good health and CMV-seronegative. CDR3 protein: CASSLELAGSYEQYF. The DNA is TGCGCCAGCAGCTTGGAACTAGCTGGCTCCTACGAGCAGTACTTC.